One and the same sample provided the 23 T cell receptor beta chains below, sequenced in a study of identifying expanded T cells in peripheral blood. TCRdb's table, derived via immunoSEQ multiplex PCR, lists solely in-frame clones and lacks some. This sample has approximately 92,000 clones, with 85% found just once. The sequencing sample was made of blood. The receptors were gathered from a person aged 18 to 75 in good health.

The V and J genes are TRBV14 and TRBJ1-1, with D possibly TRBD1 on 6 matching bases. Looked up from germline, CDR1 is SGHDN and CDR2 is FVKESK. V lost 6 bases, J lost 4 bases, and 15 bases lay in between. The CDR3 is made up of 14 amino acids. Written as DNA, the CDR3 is TGTGCCAGCAGAGAGAGCGGGGGCCCCACTGAAGCTTTCTTT. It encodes CASRESGGPTEAFF.

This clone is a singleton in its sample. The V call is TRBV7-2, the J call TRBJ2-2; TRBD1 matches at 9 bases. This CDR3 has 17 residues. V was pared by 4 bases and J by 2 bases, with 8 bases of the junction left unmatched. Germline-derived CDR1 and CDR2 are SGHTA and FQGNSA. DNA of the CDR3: TGTGCCAGCAGCTCCCCCCGGACAGGGGCTAACACCGGGGAGCTGTTTTTT. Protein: CASSSPRTGANTGELFF.

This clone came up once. CDR3 protein: CASSFYREVDEQYF. DNA for the CDR3: TGTGCCAGCAGCTTTTACAGAGAAGTGGACGAGCAGTACTTC. The chain links TRBV5-6 to TRBJ2-7, with no clear D. CDR1 is SGHDT, CDR2 YYEEEE, per germline. The CDR3 is 14 amino acids. The V gene lost 2 bases and the J gene lost 5 bases, with 14 bases spanning the gap.

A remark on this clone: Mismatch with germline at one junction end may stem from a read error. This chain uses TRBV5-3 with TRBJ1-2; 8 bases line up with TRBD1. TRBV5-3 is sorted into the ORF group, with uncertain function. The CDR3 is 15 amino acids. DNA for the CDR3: TGTGCCAGCAGCTTAAGGACAGGGATGGACTATGGCTACACCTTC. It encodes CASSLRTGMDYGYTF.

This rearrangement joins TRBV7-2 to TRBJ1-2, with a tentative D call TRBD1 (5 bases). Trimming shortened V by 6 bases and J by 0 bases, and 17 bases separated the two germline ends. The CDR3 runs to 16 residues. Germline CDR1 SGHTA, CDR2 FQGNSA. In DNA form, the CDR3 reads TGTGCCAGCAGTCCTACCCGACAGACCTCTAACTATGGCTACACCTTC. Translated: CASSPTRQTSNYGYTF. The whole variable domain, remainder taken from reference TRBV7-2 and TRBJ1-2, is GAGVSQSPSNKVTEKGKDVELRCDPISGHTALYWYRQSLGQGLEFLIYFQGNSAPDKSGLPSDRFSAERTGGSVSTLTIQRTQQEDSAVYLCASSPTRQTSNYGYTFGSGTRLTVV.

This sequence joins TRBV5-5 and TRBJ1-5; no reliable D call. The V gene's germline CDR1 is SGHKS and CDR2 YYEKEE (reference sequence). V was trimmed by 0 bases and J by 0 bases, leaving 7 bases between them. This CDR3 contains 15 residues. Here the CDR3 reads CASSLGGYSNQPQHF. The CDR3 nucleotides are TGTGCCAGCAGCTTGGGAGGATATAGCAATCAGCCCCAGCATTTT.

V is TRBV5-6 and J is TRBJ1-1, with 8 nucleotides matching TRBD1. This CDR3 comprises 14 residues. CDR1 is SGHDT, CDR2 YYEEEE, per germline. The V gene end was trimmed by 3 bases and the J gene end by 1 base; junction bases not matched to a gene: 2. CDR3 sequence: CASSWGTGNTEAFF. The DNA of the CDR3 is TGTGCCAGCAGCTGGGGGACAGGGAACACTGAAGCTTTCTTT.

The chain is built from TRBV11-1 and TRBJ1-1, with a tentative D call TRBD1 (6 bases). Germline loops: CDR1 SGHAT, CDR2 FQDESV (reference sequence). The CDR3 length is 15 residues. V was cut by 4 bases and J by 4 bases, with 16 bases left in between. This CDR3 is CASSSSQGMSTEAFF. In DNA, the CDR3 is TGTGCCAGCAGCTCGTCTCAGGGGATGTCCACTGAAGCTTTCTTT. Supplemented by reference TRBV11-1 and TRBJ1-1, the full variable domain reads EAEVAQSPRYKITEKSQAVAFWCDPISGHATLYWYRQILGQGPELLVQFQDESVVDDSQLPKDRFSAERLKGVDSTLKIQPAELGDSAMYLCASSSSQGMSTEAFFGQGTRLTVV.

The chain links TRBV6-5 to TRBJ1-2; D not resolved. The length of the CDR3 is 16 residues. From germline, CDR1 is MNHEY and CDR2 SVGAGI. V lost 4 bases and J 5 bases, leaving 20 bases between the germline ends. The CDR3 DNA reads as TGTGCCAGCAGTTCTCCCGGGCAGAATCCTATGTATGGCTACACCTTC. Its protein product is CASSSPGQNPMYGYTF.

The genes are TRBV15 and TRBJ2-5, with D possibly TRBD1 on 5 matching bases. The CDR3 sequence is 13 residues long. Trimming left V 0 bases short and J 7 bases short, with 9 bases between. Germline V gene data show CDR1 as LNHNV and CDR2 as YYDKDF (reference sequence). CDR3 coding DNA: TGTGCCACCAGCAGAGAAACAAGGGGGACCCAGTACTTC. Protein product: CATSRETRGTQYF.

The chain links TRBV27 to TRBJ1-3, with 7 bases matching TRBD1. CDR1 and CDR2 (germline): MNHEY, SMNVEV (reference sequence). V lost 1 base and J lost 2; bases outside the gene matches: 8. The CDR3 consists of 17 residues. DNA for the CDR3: TGTGCCAGCAGTTTATATGCCCAGGGGGGGCCTGGAAACACCATATATTTT. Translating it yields CASSLYAQGGPGNTIYF.

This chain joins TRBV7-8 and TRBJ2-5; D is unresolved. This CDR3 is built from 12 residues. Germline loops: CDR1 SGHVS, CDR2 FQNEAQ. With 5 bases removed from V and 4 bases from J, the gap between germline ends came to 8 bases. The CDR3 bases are TGTGCCAGCAGCCTTCAGCTAGAGACCCAGTACTTC. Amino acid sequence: CASSLQLETQYF. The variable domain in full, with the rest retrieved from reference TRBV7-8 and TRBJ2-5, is GAGVSQSPRYKVAKRGQDVALRCDPISGHVSLFWYQQALGQGPEFLTYFQNEAQLDKSGLPSDRFFAERPEGSVSTLKIQRTQQEDSAVYLCASSLQLETQYFGPGTRLLVL.

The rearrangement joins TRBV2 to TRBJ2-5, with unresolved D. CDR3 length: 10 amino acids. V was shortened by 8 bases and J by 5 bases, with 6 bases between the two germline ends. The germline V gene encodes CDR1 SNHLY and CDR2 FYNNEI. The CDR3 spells CASGVETQYF. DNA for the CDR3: TGTGCCAGCGGGGTCGAGACCCAGTACTTC.

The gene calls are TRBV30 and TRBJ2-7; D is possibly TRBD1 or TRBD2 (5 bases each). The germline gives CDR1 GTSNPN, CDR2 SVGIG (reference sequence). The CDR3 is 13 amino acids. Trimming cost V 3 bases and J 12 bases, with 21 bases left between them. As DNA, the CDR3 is TGTGCCTGGAGCCCGACTTGGGACCGGACGTCGTACTTC. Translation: CAWSPTWDRTSYF.

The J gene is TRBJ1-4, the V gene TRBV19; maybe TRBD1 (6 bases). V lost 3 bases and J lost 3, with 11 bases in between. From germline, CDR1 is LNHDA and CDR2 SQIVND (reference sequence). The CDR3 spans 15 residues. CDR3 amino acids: CASSIDRWANEKLFF. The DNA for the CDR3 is TGTGCCAGTAGTATTGACAGGTGGGCTAATGAAAAACTGTTTTTT.

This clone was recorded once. The CDR3 region has the DNA TGTGCCAGCAGCTCAATTATCACAGGGGGCTCTGGGGCCAACGTCCTGACTTTC. Its translation: CASSSIITGGSGANVLTF. The chain uses TRBV5-4 and TRBJ2-6; 8 bases agree with TRBD1. There are 18 residues in the CDR3. Germline assignment: CDR1 SGHNT and CDR2 YYREEE (reference sequence). With 3 bases clipped from V and 0 bases from J, the junction kept 8 bases outside the gene matches.

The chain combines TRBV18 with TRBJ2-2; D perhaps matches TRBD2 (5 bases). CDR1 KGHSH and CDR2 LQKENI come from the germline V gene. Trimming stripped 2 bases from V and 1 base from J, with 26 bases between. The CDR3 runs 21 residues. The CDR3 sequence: CASSPLVASVTRSGNTGELFF. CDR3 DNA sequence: TGTGCCAGCTCACCATTGGTGGCGTCCGTGACAAGAAGCGGGAACACCGGGGAGCTGTTTTTT.

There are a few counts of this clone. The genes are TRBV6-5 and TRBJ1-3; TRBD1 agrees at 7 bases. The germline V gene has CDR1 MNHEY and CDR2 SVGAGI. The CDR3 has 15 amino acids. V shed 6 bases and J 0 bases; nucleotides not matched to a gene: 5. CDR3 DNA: TGTGCCAGCAGCCGACAGGGCCGCTCTGGAAACACCATATATTTT. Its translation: CASSRQGRSGNTIYF.

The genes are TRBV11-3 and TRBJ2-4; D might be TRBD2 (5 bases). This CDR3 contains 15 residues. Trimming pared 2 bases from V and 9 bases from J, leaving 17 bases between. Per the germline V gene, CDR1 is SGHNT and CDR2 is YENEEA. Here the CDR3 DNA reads TGTGCCAGCAGCTTATGGGAGCGTGACGATGGCATTCAGTACTTC. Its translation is CASSLWERDDGIQYF.

The CDR3: CASSPPGHEQYF. In DNA form, the CDR3 reads TGTGCCAGCTCACCACCAGGGCACGAGCAGTACTTC. This rearrangement joins TRBV18 to TRBJ2-7; D unresolved. CDR1 is KGHSH and CDR2 is LQKENI in the germline V gene. The ends were cut back, 0 bases at V and 5 bases at J, with 5 bases in the middle. The CDR3 extends over 12 amino acids.

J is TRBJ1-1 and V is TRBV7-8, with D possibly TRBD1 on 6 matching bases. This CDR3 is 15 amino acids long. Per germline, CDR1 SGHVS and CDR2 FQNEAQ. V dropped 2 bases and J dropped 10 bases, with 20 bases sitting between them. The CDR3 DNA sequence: TGTGCCAGCAGCTTAACAGGGTTTTCAGAGGACGGAGCTTTCTTT. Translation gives CASSLTGFSEDGAFF.

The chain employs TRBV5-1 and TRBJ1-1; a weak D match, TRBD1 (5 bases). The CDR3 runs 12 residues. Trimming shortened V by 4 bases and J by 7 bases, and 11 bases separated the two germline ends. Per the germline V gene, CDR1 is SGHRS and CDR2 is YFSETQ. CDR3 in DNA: TGCGCCAGCAGCCCTACAGGCGATGAAGCTTTCTTT. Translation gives CASSPTGDEAFF.

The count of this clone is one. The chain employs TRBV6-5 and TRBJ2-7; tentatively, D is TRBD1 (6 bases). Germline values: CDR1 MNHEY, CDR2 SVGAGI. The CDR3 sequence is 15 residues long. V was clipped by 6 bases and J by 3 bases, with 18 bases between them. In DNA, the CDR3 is TGTGCCAGCAGAAACGAGATGGGACAAAACTACGAGCAGTACTTC. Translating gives CASRNEMGQNYEQYF.